The 14 T cell receptor beta chains presented below share a single source sample, sequenced in a study of shared clonotypes between healthy human individuals. This table comes from immunoSEQ multiplex PCR, and its TCRdb copy is limited to in-frame clones, with some not included. The data contain more than 550,000 clones, around 91% of them seen just once; the ten biggest clones take up around a third. Material for sequencing was memory CD8+ T cells from PBMCs. Specified subset: CD45RO+ cells pooled with CCR7-negative TemRA cells. The receptors derive from a young man in good health. Some clones in this sample may be carry-over from other donors' samples.

V gene TRBV13 combines with J gene TRBJ2-5; 12 bases line up with TRBD2. This CDR3 is built from 16 residues. Trimming took 5 bases from V and 5 from J; bases not matched to a gene: 9. Germline V CDR1 and CDR2: PRHDT, FYEKMQ (reference sequence). In nucleotides, the CDR3 is TGTGCCAGCAGCCCAAGACTAGCGGGAGTGGATGAGACCCAGTACTTC. This encodes CASSPRLAGVDETQYF.

The chain carries TRBV6-1 and TRBJ2-7; 8 bases map to TRBD2. The length of the CDR3 is 14 residues. With 3 bases clipped from V and 3 bases from J, the junction kept 4 bases outside the gene matches. From germline, CDR1 is MNHNS and CDR2 SASEGT. This CDR3 is CASSDTGGSYEQYF. CDR3 DNA sequence: TGTGCCAGCAGTGATACGGGGGGGAGCTACGAGCAGTACTTC.

This sequence joins TRBV27 and TRBJ2-7; tentative D call: TRBD2 (6 bases). Germline lookup yields CDR1 MNHEY and CDR2 SMNVEV (reference sequence). The CDR3 runs 14 residues. The ends were cut back, 11 bases at V and 6 bases at J, with 23 bases in the middle. CDR3 in DNA: TGTGCCGCGCGACCGACGCCCGGGCGGGGCGAGCAGTACTTC. This encodes CAARPTPGRGEQYF.

This chain links TRBV29-1 with TRBJ2-5; 7 nucleotides match TRBD1. This CDR3 spans 14 amino acids. The germline CDR1 and CDR2 sequences are SQVTM and ANQGSEA. Germline trimming cut 6 bases from V and 5 bases from J; bases unmatched to any gene: 12. For the CDR3, the DNA is TGCAGCGTCCCAATAGGAGGACAGGATGAGACCCAGTACTTC. Its protein product is CSVPIGGQDETQYF.

The chain joins TRBV7-2 to TRBJ1-1; D gene ambiguous. Germline-derived CDR1 and CDR2 are SGHTA and FQGNSA. CDR3 length: 14 residues. V gave up 5 bases and J gave up 4 bases, with 14 bases separating them. The CDR3 region is CASSPTLRGTEAFF. CDR3 nucleotide sequence: TGTGCCAGCAGCCCAACTCTCCGGGGCACTGAAGCTTTCTTT.

The CDR3 DNA reads as TGTGCCACCAGCAGTGCCTTTAGCAATCAGCCCCAGCATTTT. Residues: CATSSAFSNQPQHF. The chain uses TRBV15 and TRBJ1-5; D unclear. V lost 3 bases and J 0 bases, leaving 6 bases between the germline ends. CDR1 is LNHNV, CDR2 YYDKDF, per germline (reference sequence). This CDR3 spans 14 amino acids.

V gene TRBV7-9 combines with J gene TRBJ2-3; 7 nucleotides align to TRBD2. V shed 3 bases and J 4 bases; nucleotides not matched to a gene: 4. The CDR3 is made up of 14 amino acids. CDR1 is SEHNR, CDR2 FQNEAQ, per germline (reference sequence). For the CDR3, the DNA is TGTGCCAGCAGCTTGGTTGCGGGAGCAGATACGCAGTATTTT. Translation gives CASSLVAGADTQYF.

The V call is TRBV9, the J call TRBJ1-1, with unresolved D. Germline CDR1 reads SGDLS; CDR2 reads YYNGEE. V lost 2 bases and J lost 8, with 10 bases in between. The CDR3 is 12 residues long. CDR3 residues: CASSVSGGEAFF. The CDR3 coding sequence is TGTGCCAGCAGCGTCTCAGGAGGCGAAGCTTTCTTT.

This chain uses TRBV5-6 with TRBJ2-5; 9 bases align to TRBD1. The CDR3 length is 18 residues. CDR1 is SGHDT and CDR2 is YYEEEE in the germline V gene. With V trimmed by 4 bases and J by 2 bases, 15 bases remained unmatched. For the CDR3, the DNA is TGTGCCAGCAGCCCATTCGGGGGACAGGGCTGGAGGCAAGAGACCCAGTACTTC. Encoded protein: CASSPFGGQGWRQETQYF.

This rearrangement joins TRBV27 to TRBJ2-3; D call uncertain. The germline CDR1 and CDR2 sequences are MNHEY and SMNVEV (reference sequence). The CDR3 is made up of 14 amino acids. The V end lost 6 bases, the J end lost 6 bases, and 16 bases lay between the germline ends. CDR3 nucleotides: TGTGCCAGCAGCCCAACGATCGGTTATGATACGCAGTATTTT. It is translated as CASSPTIGYDTQYF.

The chain is built from TRBV7-9 and TRBJ1-1, with a possible D match to TRBD1 (6 bases). Germline CDR1 reads SEHNR; CDR2 reads FQNEAQ (reference sequence). This CDR3 spans 16 amino acids. With 4 bases removed from V and 6 bases from J, the gap between germline ends came to 21 bases. The CDR3 sequence is CASSSSGGGDGPEAFF. The CDR3 DNA sequence: TGTGCCAGCAGCTCCTCGGGAGGGGGGGACGGCCCTGAAGCTTTCTTT.

The rearrangement links TRBV2 to TRBJ2-7, with a tentative D call TRBD1 (7 bases). This CDR3 is built from 13 residues. Germline-derived CDR1 and CDR2 are SNHLY and FYNNEI. V was shortened by 6 bases and J by 5 bases, with 14 bases between the two germline ends. CDR3 residues: CASRGGQRHEQYF. In nucleotides, the CDR3 is TGTGCCAGCAGGGGGGGACAGAGACACGAGCAGTACTTC.

The genes are TRBV6-5 and TRBJ1-1; possible D gene TRBD1, 5 bases. The CDR3 has 15 residues. The ends were cut back, 10 bases at V and 0 bases at J, with 18 bases in the middle. In germline, CDR1 is MNHEY, CDR2 SVGAGI. In DNA, the CDR3 is TGTGCCACCCTTGGCCAGGACAACCTGAACACTGAAGCTTTCTTT. This sequence encodes CATLGQDNLNTEAFF.

The V gene is TRBV18, the J gene TRBJ1-5, with D hard to call. Germline assignment: CDR1 KGHSH and CDR2 LQKENI. V was trimmed by 3 bases and J by 9 bases, leaving 15 bases between them. The CDR3 has 14 residues. CDR3 loop: CASSPGSRAPPQHF. The DNA for the CDR3 is TGTGCCAGCTCACCGGGGTCCAGAGCCCCGCCCCAGCATTTT.